One and the same sample provided the 13 T cell receptor beta chains below, sequenced in a study of glioma-infiltrating T cells. The iRepertoire nested amplicon-rescue multiplex PCR amplified TCR alpha and beta CDR3s from RNA. TCRdb passed the multiplex PCR reads through MiXCR, listing each CDR3 protein once. The table shows a few hundred thousand distinct CDR3 sequences, with 41% occurring only once. The specimen sequenced was glioma tissue, nonneoplastic brain tissue, or PBMCs (not recorded which). These receptors all stem from a human donor with low-grade glioma or glioblastoma, undergoing nonglioma brain surgery, or in good health (not recorded which).

This clonotype has a count of ten or more. The rearrangement uses TRBV27 and TRBJ2-1; perhaps TRBD2 as D (5 bases). This CDR3 has 13 residues. Per the germline V gene, CDR1 is MNHEY and CDR2 is SMNVEV (reference sequence). V lost 5 bases and J 6 bases, leaving 11 bases between the germline ends. The CDR3 is CASSPGRGNEQFF. CDR3 coding DNA: TGTGCCAGCAGTCCCGGACGGGGCAATGAGCAGTTCTTC.

This rearrangement joins TRBV6-1 to TRBJ2-7; 7 nucleotides align to TRBD2. The DNA end favors TRBJ2-1, so the J call may be wrong. The germline gives CDR1 MNHNS, CDR2 SASEGT. The CDR3 covers 14 residues. The CDR3 spells CASSFSGTTDEQFF. The CDR3, as DNA: TGTGCCAGCAGCTTCTCCGGGACTACGGATGAGCAGTTCTTC.

On this clonotype: This sequence may be a read error, since a much larger clone differs from it by one base. Likely a read error: the CDR3 ends without its conserved phenylalanine or tryptophan. The chain recombines TRBV20-1 with TRBJ2-1; a weak D match, TRBD2 (6 bases). Trimming took off 8 bases at V and 10 bases at J, with 27 bases between the two ends. Germline CDR1 reads DFQATT; CDR2 reads SNEGSKA (reference sequence). CDR3 length: 15 amino acids. CDR3 amino acids: CSPAQSGRKWEEQFL. CDR3 nucleotides: TGCAGTCCTGCCCAAAGCGGGCGTAAGTGGGAGGAGCAGTTCCTC.

This sequence joins TRBV19 and TRBJ2-3, with D unclear. The CDR3 spans 12 residues. Trimming took 5 bases from V and 4 from J, leaving 7 bases between them. Germline V gives CDR1 LNHDA, CDR2 SQIVND (reference sequence). CDR3 region: CASSPYPDTQYF. The CDR3 DNA follows: TGTGCCAGTAGTCCCTACCCAGATACGCAGTATTTT.

V is TRBV19 and J is TRBJ2-5; D possibly corresponds to TRBD2 (6 bases). The V gene's germline CDR1 is LNHDA and CDR2 SQIVND (reference sequence). The CDR3 extends over 14 amino acids. Trimming shortened V by 5 bases and J by 1 base, and 11 bases separated the two germline ends. Written as DNA, the CDR3 is TGTGCCAGTAGTTTCGGACTATCCCAAGAGACCCAGTACTTC. Translating it yields CASSFGLSQETQYF.

Concerning this clonotype: Mismatch with germline at one junction end may stem from a read error. This rearrangement joins TRBV6-1 to TRBJ2-1; TRBD2 matches 8 bases. The germline CDR1 and CDR2 sequences are MNHNS and SASEGT. The CDR3 has 15 residues. Here the CDR3 DNA reads TGTGCCAGCAGCATGACTAGCGTCGCCTACAATGAGCAGCTCTTC. It translates to CASSMTSVAYNEQLF.

The chain recombines TRBV28 with TRBJ1-5, with a tentative D call TRBD1 (6 bases). The CDR3 is 15 residues long. Germline lookup yields CDR1 MDHEN and CDR2 SYDVKM. Trimming left V 6 bases short and J 0 bases short, with 12 bases between. The CDR3 loop is CASSPGHYSNQPQHF. CDR3 coding DNA: TGTGCCAGCAGCCCGGGACATTATAGCAATCAGCCCCAGCATTTT.

The chain has TRBV6-6 and TRBJ2-2; D is uncertain. From germline, CDR1 is MNHNY and CDR2 SVGAGI (reference sequence). The ends were cut back, 1 base at V and 3 bases at J, with 0 bases in the middle. The CDR3 consists of 12 residues. CDR3 coding DNA: TGTGCCAGCAGTTACTACACCGGGGAGCTGTTTTTT. Protein product: CASSYYTGELFF.

The chain joins TRBV7-2 to TRBJ2-5; 8 bases are shared with TRBD2. V was clipped by 5 bases and J by 4 bases; unmatched bases: 6. Germline V gives CDR1 SGHTA, CDR2 FQGNSA. This CDR3 is built from 14 residues. CDR3: CASSRGLAPETQYF. The CDR3 DNA reads as TGTGCCAGCAGCCGCGGACTAGCACCAGAGACCCAGTACTTC.

There are many counts of this clonotype. The chain uses TRBV28 and TRBJ2-7; D is possibly TRBD1 (5 bases). Trimming pared 5 bases from V and 7 bases from J, leaving 9 bases between. Germline loops: CDR1 MDHEN, CDR2 SYDVKM. The CDR3 loop spans 11 amino acids. The CDR3 protein is CASSPRQEQYF. The CDR3 region has the DNA TGTGCCAGCAGTCCTCGACAGGAGCAGTACTTC.

About this clonotype itself: This could be a read error, since a much larger clone is one nucleotide away. The CDR3 here is CSARGGGRASYNEQYF. DNA for the CDR3: TGCAGTGCTAGAGGTGGGGGGAGGGCCTCGTACAATGAGCAGTACTTC. V gene TRBV20-1 combines with J gene TRBJ2-7; TRBD2 aligns across 7 bases. The CDR3 covers 16 residues. Germline loops: CDR1 DFQATT, CDR2 SNEGSKA (reference sequence). Trimming cost V 1 base and J 7 bases; bases outside gene matches: 16.

This clonotype was found a few times. The V and J genes are TRBV10-3 and TRBJ2-1, with a weak D call TRBD2 (5 bases). This CDR3 comprises 13 residues. Germline V CDR1 and CDR2: ENHRY, SYGVKD. V dropped 6 bases and J dropped 8 bases, with 14 bases sitting between them. The CDR3 reads CAISVQHGDEQFF. The CDR3 DNA is TGTGCCATCAGCGTTCAACACGGGGATGAGCAGTTCTTC.

There are many counts of this clonotype. The chain employs TRBV6-6 and TRBJ2-7, with unresolved D. The CDR3 has 14 residues. Germline-derived CDR1 and CDR2 are MNHNY and SVGAGI (reference sequence). Trimming shortened V by 0 bases and J by 3 bases, and 9 bases separated the two germline ends. DNA for the CDR3: TGTGCCAGCAGTTACTCTTCCCCGGTCTACGAGCAGTACTTC. It codes for CASSYSSPVYEQYF.